This T cell receptor beta chain came from a study of OX40 agonist ivuxolimab in advanced cancers. Germline V gene lookup returns CDR1 MNHEY and CDR2 SMNVEV (reference sequence). Between the trimmed V and J ends, which lost 5 bases and 0 bases, there was a span of 16 bases. The CDR3 covers 17 residues. Sequencing was performed with immunoSEQ multiplex PCR; in TCRdb, only in-frame clones are kept and a portion is missing. The sample lists 72,000 or so clones, 70% to 85% occurring once. Autoimmune disease history or systemic immunosuppression led to patients being barred. The rearrangement links TRBV27 to TRBJ2-2; D ambiguous. This sample comprised CD4+ or CD8+ T cells sorted from blood, obtained in a trial of the OX40 agonist ivuxolimab. The TCR comes from an adult with an advanced solid tumor such as melanoma, head and neck, liver or kidney cancer. Here the CDR3 reads CASSPLIKSSNTGELFF. For the CDR3, the DNA is TGTGCCAGCAGTCCCCTCATAAAAAGCTCGAACACCGGGGAGCTGTTTTTT.